Shown below are 28 T cell receptor beta chains from a single sample sequenced in a study of blood T cells in healthy people across ages. Primers used in a second PCR of about 6 to 11 cycles were a sample-barcoded 5' primer and a J-beta primer mix. TCRdb used MiXCR to reprocess the 5' RACE reads, holding one entry per CDR3 protein. This sample carries about 1,400,000 distinct CDR3 sequences, around 59% of them seen once, and the ten largest clones take over 5.5%. The sample comprised blood. The receptors derive from a man between 18 and 29 years old in good health.

In its sample, this clonotype was seen once. The chain carries TRBV27 and TRBJ2-5; a weak D match, TRBD2 (6 bases). CDR3 length: 13 residues. V lost 8 bases and J 5 bases, leaving 15 bases between the germline ends. Germline V gene sequence: CDR1 MNHEY, CDR2 SMNVEV (reference sequence). The CDR3 sequence is CASRHTSLETQYF. CDR3 in DNA: TGTGCCAGCCGCCACACTAGCCTGGAGACCCAGTACTTC.

The chain has TRBV6-2 or TRBV6-3 and TRBJ1-5, with D unresolved. CDR3 length equals 14 residues. Trimming removed 6 bases from V and 4 bases from J, with 13 bases in between. Germline loops: CDR1 MNHEY, CDR2 SVGEGT. The CDR3 bases are TGTGCCAGCAGACCCTCACTAGGGAATCAGCCCCAGCATTTT. Protein product: CASRPSLGNQPQHF.

This clonotype has more than one count but fewer than ten. This chain joins TRBV29-1 and TRBJ1-4, with D possibly matching TRBD1 (6 bases). The germline CDR1 and CDR2 sequences are SQVTM and ANQGSEA. The ends were cut back, 6 bases at V and 5 bases at J, with 13 bases in the middle. This CDR3 contains 13 residues. CDR3 DNA: TGCAGCGTCGGCGGAGGGGGGAATGAAAAACTGTTTTTT. This encodes CSVGGGGNEKLFF. Complete variable domain (other parts from reference TRBV29-1 and TRBJ1-4): SAVISQKPSRDICQRGTSLTIQCQVDSQVTMMFWYRQQPGQSLTLIATANQGSEATYESGFVIDKFPISRPNLTFSTLTVSNMSPEDSSIYLCSVGGGGNEKLFFGSGTQLSVL.

This clonotype was seen more than once but under ten times. The V and J genes are TRBV5-1 and TRBJ2-4; D gene ambiguous. The CDR3 contains 15 residues. Trimming shortened V by 4 bases and J by 0 bases, and 11 bases separated the two germline ends. Germline V gene data show CDR1 as SGHRS and CDR2 as YFSETQ. This CDR3 is CASSPPGVAKNIQYF. For the CDR3, the DNA is TGCGCCAGCAGCCCTCCAGGTGTAGCCAAAAACATTCAGTACTTC.

The V gene is TRBV15, the J gene TRBJ2-1; D may be TRBD2 (5 bases). CDR1 LNHNV and CDR2 YYDKDF come from the germline V gene (reference sequence). The CDR3 runs 17 residues. V lost 1 base and J lost 0, with 13 bases in between. CDR3 protein: CATSRGRGESSYNEQFF. In DNA form, the CDR3 reads TGTGCCACCAGCAGAGGACGGGGAGAGAGCTCCTACAATGAGCAGTTCTTC.

CDR3 protein: CASSETSGSWEQYF. The CDR3 DNA reads TGCGCCAGCAGTGAGACTAGCGGGAGTTGGGAGCAGTACTTC. V usage is TRBV10-2 and J usage is TRBJ2-5; 11 bases are shared with TRBD2. V shed 2 bases, J shed 11 bases, and the junction held 7 bases outside the gene matches. The CDR3 spans 14 residues. The germline gives CDR1 WSHSY, CDR2 SAAADI.

This clonotype was seen once. The J gene is TRBJ2-7, the V gene TRBV18; 7 nucleotides line up with TRBD1. The CDR3 totals 15 residues. The J segment lost 5 bases and the V segment lost 3 bases, leaving 10 bases of the junction unmatched. CDR1 is KGHSH, CDR2 LQKENI, per germline. The CDR3: CASSPLRQGVHEQYF. In DNA form, the CDR3 reads TGTGCCAGCTCACCGCTCAGACAGGGAGTCCACGAGCAGTACTTC.

This chain uses TRBV12-3 or TRBV12-4 with TRBJ1-1, with D hard to call. The CDR3 runs 14 residues. V lost 2 bases to trimming and J lost 4 bases, with 11 bases between them. CDR3 loop: CASSLQRLGTEAFF. For the CDR3, the DNA is TGTGCCAGCAGTTTACAGAGGTTGGGCACTGAAGCTTTCTTT.

Here the CDR3 DNA reads TGTGCCAGCAGCCGACTAAGGGGGCGCTCCCCCTCCGGGGAGCTGTTTTTT. Its translation: CASSRLRGRSPSGELFF. The gene calls are TRBV11-2 and TRBJ2-2; 7 positions agree with TRBD1. Trimming took 5 bases from V and 6 from J; bases not matched to a gene: 15. From germline, CDR1 is SGHAT and CDR2 FQNNGV. The CDR3 has 17 residues.

The V call is TRBV5-1, the J call TRBJ2-3; possibly TRBD1 or TRBD2 for D (5 bases each). CDR1 is SGHRS, CDR2 YFSETQ, per germline. The CDR3 is 16 amino acids. Trimming shortened V by 4 bases and J by 3 bases, and 18 bases separated the two germline ends. The CDR3 here is CASSRDRRNVTDTQYF. For the CDR3, the DNA is TGCGCCAGCAGCCGGGACCGGAGAAATGTTACAGATACGCAGTATTTT. Using reference TRBV5-1 and TRBJ2-3 for the parts outside the CDR3, the full variable domain is KAGVTQTPRYLIKTRGQQVTLSCSPISGHRSVSWYQQTPGQGLQFLFEYFSETQRNKGNFPGRFSGRQFSNSRSEMNVSTLELGDSALYLCASSRDRRNVTDTQYFGPGTRLTVL.

This clonotype was found once. At one end the junction does not follow the germline gene, possibly because of a read error. The gene calls are TRBV13 and TRBJ2-7; D may correspond to TRBD1 or TRBD2 (6 bases each). The CDR3 runs 15 residues. Germline V gene lookup returns CDR1 PRHDT and CDR2 FYEKMQ (reference sequence). CDR3 in amino acids: CASSQGRGRVYKQYF. The CDR3 region has the DNA TGTGCCAGCAGCCAAGGACGGGGGCGGGTCTACAAGCAGTACTTC.

Regarding this clonotype: The junction departs from the called germline gene at one end, perhaps through a read error. The chain uses TRBV20-1 and TRBJ1-4; 9 bases are shared with TRBD1. Germline V gene lookup returns CDR1 DFQATT and CDR2 SNEGSKA (reference sequence). The CDR3 extends over 14 amino acids. CDR3 in amino acids: CSARGGQGNGKLFF. The DNA of the CDR3 is TGCAGTGCTAGGGGGGGACAGGGAAATGGAAAACTGTTTTTT.

The chain combines TRBV11-1 with TRBJ2-7; D remains unclear. This CDR3 is built from 14 residues. Germline CDR1 and CDR2: SGHAT and FQDESV (reference sequence). Trimming shortened V by 5 bases and J by 3 bases, and 14 bases separated the two germline ends. The CDR3 nucleotides are TGTGCCAGCAGCCACGGGTCGCAGATCTACGAGCAGTACTTC. Translation gives CASSHGSQIYEQYF.

CDR3: CAISKDTVEQFF. In DNA, the CDR3 is TGTGCCATCAGTAAAGACACCGTTGAGCAGTTCTTC. V usage is TRBV10-3 and J usage is TRBJ2-1; no clear D. Trimming stripped 5 bases from V and 9 bases from J, with 11 bases between. CDR1 and CDR2 (germline): ENHRY, SYGVKD. This CDR3 is 12 amino acids long.

The chain has TRBV7-9 and TRBJ2-3; D call uncertain. Germline assignment: CDR1 SEHNR and CDR2 FQNEAQ (reference sequence). The V end was cut by 4 bases, the J end by 0 bases, with 8 bases between. CDR3 size: 14 residues. CDR3 bases: TGTGCCAGCAGCTCGTCGACTAGCACAGATACGCAGTATTTT. Its protein product is CASSSSTSTDTQYF.

This chain joins TRBV6-6 and TRBJ2-1; D is tentatively TRBD1 or TRBD2 (6 bases each). The J call is uncertain, as TRBJ2-7 better fits the DNA end. Germline values: CDR1 MNHNY, CDR2 SVGAGI (reference sequence). The CDR3 extends over 14 amino acids. The CDR3 region has the DNA TGTGCCAGCAGTGCCCGGTACAGGGAGGACGAGCAGTACTTC. Residues: CASSARYREDEQYF.

Worth noting for this clonotype: A much larger clone sits a single nucleotide away, making a read error possible. The chain employs TRBV10-3 and TRBJ2-5; 9 bases map to TRBD1. The better agreement between TRBJ2-1 and the DNA end casts doubt on the J call. The CDR3 contains 14 residues. The germline V gene encodes CDR1 ENHRY and CDR2 SYGVKD. In DNA, the CDR3 is TGTGCCATCAGGGGACAGGGCGTCCAAGAGACCCAGTTCTTC. Translation gives CAIRGQGVQETQFF.

The chain employs TRBV6-5 and TRBJ1-5; no clear D. The CDR3 runs 14 residues. CDR1 and CDR2 (germline): MNHEY, SVGAGI. V lost 6 bases to trimming and J lost 4 bases, with 13 bases between them. The CDR3 protein is CASSPQLANQPQHF. As DNA, the CDR3 is TGTGCCAGCAGCCCCCAGTTGGCAAATCAGCCCCAGCATTTT.

The table lists this clonotype with a few counts. This chain uses TRBV5-1 with TRBJ2-3, with TRBD2 identical over 12 bases. Per the germline V gene, CDR1 is SGHRS and CDR2 is YFSETQ. The CDR3 extends over 16 amino acids. J gave up 1 base and V 5 bases, and 5 bases lay outside the gene matches. The CDR3 here is CASSVGTSGRTDTQYF. The CDR3 DNA sequence: TGCGCCAGCAGTGTTGGGACTAGCGGGCGCACAGATACGCAGTATTTT.

The J gene is TRBJ2-3, the V gene TRBV24-1; no definite D call. V lost 5 bases and J 6 bases, leaving 14 bases between the germline ends. The CDR3 has 14 amino acids. The germline gives CDR1 KGHDR, CDR2 SFDVKD. CDR3 sequence (DNA): TGTGCCACCAGTGCCCGGACGACGGCGGATACGCAGTATTTT. It encodes CATSARTTADTQYF.

This chain joins TRBV20-1 and TRBJ2-1; D unresolved. Trimming took off 5 bases at V and 3 bases at J, with 11 bases between the two ends. The germline V gene has CDR1 DFQATT and CDR2 SNEGSKA (reference sequence). The CDR3 totals 13 residues. In DNA form, the CDR3 reads TGCAGTGCTGAAGACATGGTCTACAATGAGCAGTTCTTC. Protein product: CSAEDMVYNEQFF.

V and J are TRBV9 and TRBJ2-1, with unresolved D. Trimming removed 8 bases from V and 6 bases from J, with 12 bases in between. The CDR3 is 12 residues long. Germline V gene lookup returns CDR1 SGDLS and CDR2 YYNGEE. The CDR3 nucleotides are TGTGCCAGTAGGTCCTCCCTCAATGAGCAGTTCTTC. Translation gives CASRSSLNEQFF.

The V and J genes are TRBV4-1 and TRBJ1-2; no firm D call. Trimming pared 0 bases from V and 3 bases from J, leaving 8 bases between. The CDR3 length is 14 residues. The germline CDR1 and CDR2 sequences are MGHRA and YSYEKL. In nucleotides, the CDR3 is TGCGCCAGCAGCCAAGAGGTCAATTACTATGGCTACACCTTC. Translation: CASSQEVNYYGYTF.

The chain combines TRBV6-4 with TRBJ1-1; 9 nucleotides agree with TRBD1. V lost 6 bases, J lost 2 bases, and 4 bases stayed unmatched. The V gene's germline CDR1 is MRHNA and CDR2 SNTAGT. This CDR3 comprises 14 residues. The DNA of the CDR3 is TGTGCCAGCAGGGCGGGACAGGGCAACACTGAAGCTTTCTTT. Residues: CASRAGQGNTEAFF.

The V call is TRBV2, the J call TRBJ2-3; possible D gene TRBD2, 6 bases. With 7 bases removed from V and 4 bases from J, the gap between germline ends came to 15 bases. Germline-derived CDR1 and CDR2 are SNHLY and FYNNEI. The CDR3 contains 14 residues. CDR3 bases: TGTGCCAGCATAGGTGGGAGGATCTCAGATACGCAGTATTTT. Translation: CASIGGRISDTQYF.

J is TRBJ2-5 and V is TRBV7-6; D unresolved. With 5 bases removed from V and 5 bases from J, the gap between germline ends came to 18 bases. This CDR3 is 15 amino acids long. CDR1 is SGHVS and CDR2 is FNYEAQ in the germline V gene. CDR3 in DNA: TGTGCCAGCAGCCACGAGGACGGTTTTTCCGAGACCCAGTACTTC. Translated, it gives CASSHEDGFSETQYF.

The CDR3 DNA follows: TGTGCCAGCAGTTCCGCCGGGACAGGGTTGGATACGCAGTATTTT. The encoded protein is CASSSAGTGLDTQYF. This chain joins TRBV12-3 or TRBV12-4 and TRBJ2-3; 9 positions match TRBD1. There are 15 residues in the CDR3. With V trimmed by 4 bases and J by 6 bases, 8 bases remained unmatched.

This chain links TRBV7-2 with TRBJ2-7, with TRBD1 matching over 8 bases. Losses at the gene ends were 1 base for V and 4 bases for J; bases not matched to a gene: 6. There are 15 residues in the CDR3. Germline loops: CDR1 SGHTA, CDR2 FQGNSA. CDR3 DNA: TGTGCCAGCAGCTTAGGGACAGGGATGGGATACGAGCAGTACTTC. Its protein is CASSLGTGMGYEQYF.